Each of the 31 T cell receptor beta chains below was sequenced from the same sample in a study of T cells after yellow fever vaccination. TCRdb processed the 5' RACE reads anew with MiXCR; each CDR3 protein has one entry. Among a few hundred thousand distinct CDR3 sequences, 3.5% to 4.5% were seen once, and the ten largest hold 19%. This specimen was PBMCs, taken 15 days after the yellow fever booster vaccination. These receptor sequences come from a man aged 18-30 years who received the YFV17D yellow fever vaccine.

This clonotype occurred a few times. This chain links TRBV24-1 with TRBJ2-5, with D tentatively TRBD1 (5 bases). V dropped 9 bases and J dropped 3 bases, with 13 bases sitting between them. The CDR3 is 13 residues long. Germline CDR1 reads KGHDR; CDR2 reads SFDVKD. CDR3 protein: CATSDRHKETQYF. As DNA, the CDR3 is TGTGCCACCTCCGACAGACACAAAGAGACCCAGTACTTC.

The rearrangement links TRBV5-4 to TRBJ2-5; TRBD1 matches at 7 bases. J gave up 5 bases and V 0 bases, and 10 bases lay outside the gene matches. CDR1 SGHNT and CDR2 YYREEE come from the germline V gene (reference sequence). The CDR3 has 16 residues. CDR3 loop: CASSLGSRQGRETQYF. In DNA, the CDR3 is TGTGCCAGCAGCTTGGGGTCCAGACAGGGACGGGAGACCCAGTACTTC.

This clonotype was counted many times. V gene TRBV7-2 combines with J gene TRBJ2-3, with TRBD2 as a possible D gene (5 bases). V was trimmed by 5 bases and J by 6 bases, leaving 9 bases between them. The CDR3 loop spans 12 amino acids. CDR1 and CDR2 (germline): SGHTA, FQGNSA. The CDR3 bases are TGTGCCAGCAGCCACCCGGGGGATACGCAGTATTTT. Translating gives CASSHPGDTQYF.

This clonotype has just a few counts. This chain connects TRBV24-1 to TRBJ2-1, with TRBD2 matching 9 bases. The CDR3 loop spans 19 amino acids. Germline values: CDR1 KGHDR, CDR2 SFDVKD. V lost 0 bases to trimming and J lost 4 bases; unmatched junction nucleotides: 12. The CDR3 DNA reads as TGTGCCACCAGTGATTTGCAATCCCCGAGCGGGGGGACATACAATGAGCAGTTCTTC. Amino acids: CATSDLQSPSGGTYNEQFF.

This clonotype was counted at least ten times. The chain employs TRBV19 and TRBJ2-7; D is unresolved. The CDR3 spans 12 residues. Trimming left V 7 bases short and J 2 bases short, with 9 bases between. Germline V gene lookup returns CDR1 LNHDA and CDR2 SQIVND (reference sequence). The CDR3 nucleotides are TGTGCCAGTACCCCCTCCGCCTACGAGCAGTACTTC. Translation gives CASTPSAYEQYF.

This clonotype was recorded at least ten times. The chain links TRBV6-1 to TRBJ1-5; TRBD1 matches 12 bases. CDR3 length equals 15 residues. Germline V gene lookup returns CDR1 MNHNS and CDR2 SASEGT. After removal of 8 bases from V and 6 bases from J, the junction contained 8 bases not matched to a gene. This CDR3 reads CASVEGQGAFQPQHF. DNA of the CDR3: TGTGCCAGCGTCGAGGGACAGGGGGCCTTTCAGCCCCAGCATTTT.

This clonotype has more than one count but fewer than ten. The V and J genes are TRBV5-1 and TRBJ2-1; tentative D call: TRBD1 (6 bases). Germline V gene sequence: CDR1 SGHRS, CDR2 YFSETQ. Trimming took 0 bases from V and 0 from J, leaving 10 bases between them. The CDR3 spans 16 residues. The CDR3 is CASSLEGVGSYNEQFF. The CDR3 DNA sequence: TGCGCCAGCAGCTTGGAGGGGGTGGGCTCCTACAATGAGCAGTTCTTC.

There are many counts of this clonotype. The chain carries TRBV29-1 and TRBJ1-5; 8 bases line up with TRBD1. Germline values: CDR1 SQVTM, CDR2 ANQGSEA. The ends lost 6 bases at V and 4 bases at J; junction bases unmatched: 5. This CDR3 has 13 amino acids. The CDR3 is CSVAGQENQPQHF. CDR3 nucleotide sequence: TGCAGCGTGGCGGGACAGGAGAATCAGCCCCAGCATTTT.

This clonotype was found a few times. The CDR3 region is CASGLGGLAGPNTGELFF. DNA of the CDR3: TGTGCTAGTGGTCTGGGAGGACTAGCGGGACCGAACACCGGGGAGCTGTTTTTT. V usage is TRBV12-5 and J usage is TRBJ2-2, with TRBD2 identical over 12 bases. Germline CDR1 is LGHNT and CDR2 is FRNRAP. V shed 5 bases, J shed 0 bases, and the junction held 7 bases outside the gene matches. The CDR3 sequence is 18 residues long.

The table lists this clonotype with a few counts. V gene TRBV7-2 combines with J gene TRBJ2-5; possibly TRBD2 for D (6 bases). Germline V CDR1 and CDR2: SGHTA, FQGNSA. CDR3 length equals 14 residues. V was pared by 6 bases and J by 7 bases, with 18 bases between. CDR3 sequence: CASRSTRGMGTQYF. The DNA of the CDR3 is TGTGCCAGCAGAAGCACGCGGGGAATGGGGACCCAGTACTTC.

This clonotype was seen at least ten times. This chain connects TRBV12-3 or TRBV12-4 to TRBJ1-5; D unresolved. This CDR3 has 14 amino acids. V lost 7 bases, J lost 0 bases, and 10 bases lay in between. CDR3 DNA sequence: TGTGCCAGCACAGGAGTTTATAGCAATCAGCCCCAGCATTTT. This gives the protein CASTGVYSNQPQHF.

This sequence joins TRBV5-4 and TRBJ2-3; 9 bases map to TRBD2. There are 15 residues in the CDR3. V gave up 5 bases and J gave up 6 bases; unmatched junction bases: 10. Looked up from germline, CDR1 is SGHNT and CDR2 is YYREEE (reference sequence). The CDR3 nucleotides are TGTGCCAGCAGAATTCAGGGCGGGGGGGCGGATACGCAGTATTTT. It encodes CASRIQGGGADTQYF.

This clonotype has just a few counts. The J gene is TRBJ1-2, the V gene TRBV20-1; possibly TRBD1 for D (6 bases). V was shortened by 6 bases and J by 5 bases, with 16 bases between the two germline ends. Germline V CDR1 and CDR2: DFQATT, SNEGSKA (reference sequence). The CDR3 sequence is 13 residues long. CDR3 residues: CSAPRGREYGYTF. The CDR3 nucleotides are TGCAGTGCCCCTAGGGGGAGGGAGTATGGCTACACCTTC.

This clonotype has more than one count but fewer than ten. The V and J genes are TRBV5-1 and TRBJ2-6, with D maybe TRBD2 (5 bases). Deletions cut 0 bases from V and 0 bases from J, with 7 bases between. Germline CDR1 and CDR2: SGHRS and YFSETQ. The CDR3 totals 16 residues. This CDR3 is CASSLGLSSGANVLTF. The DNA for the CDR3 is TGCGCCAGCAGCTTGGGACTAAGCTCTGGGGCCAACGTCCTGACTTTC.

This clonotype turned up a few times. The genes are TRBV11-2 and TRBJ2-3; a weak D match, TRBD2 (6 bases). This CDR3 region has 13 residues. CDR1 is SGHAT and CDR2 is FQNNGV in the germline V gene. The ends were cut back, 3 bases at V and 4 bases at J, with 8 bases in the middle. DNA for the CDR3: TGTGCCAGCAGCTTCCGGGGGTCAGATACGCAGTATTTT. This sequence encodes CASSFRGSDTQYF.

There are a few counts of this clonotype. The V and J genes are TRBV7-2 and TRBJ2-4; no definite D call. The ends were cut back, 1 base at V and 7 bases at J, with 14 bases in the middle. Per the germline V gene, CDR1 is SGHTA and CDR2 is FQGNSA. This CDR3 has 15 residues. The CDR3 here is CASSLVGILANIQYF. DNA for the CDR3: TGTGCCAGCAGCTTAGTTGGGATTTTGGCCAACATTCAGTACTTC.

Ten or more counts support this clonotype. V and J are TRBV5-1 and TRBJ1-1; the D gene is possibly TRBD1 (6 bases). The CDR3 loop spans 15 amino acids. The germline V gene has CDR1 SGHRS and CDR2 YFSETQ. With 4 bases removed from V and 4 bases from J, the gap between germline ends came to 17 bases. The CDR3 coding sequence is TGCGCCAGCAGCCCCGGCTTACAGGGAACCACTGAAGCTTTCTTT. It encodes CASSPGLQGTTEAFF.

This clonotype was picked up many times. The rearrangement uses TRBV5-6 and TRBJ2-7; 7 bases are a match to TRBD1. V lost 6 bases to trimming and J lost 3 bases; unmatched junction nucleotides: 9. The CDR3 sequence is 14 residues long. Germline assignment: CDR1 SGHDT and CDR2 YYEEEE. Here the CDR3 reads CASTGTGTVYEQYV. The CDR3 nucleotides read TGTGCCAGCACCGGGACGGGGACAGTCTACGAGCAGTACGTC.

This clonotype was found many times. This sequence joins TRBV5-1 and TRBJ1-2, with 7 positions matching TRBD1. This CDR3 has 15 residues. Germline CDR1 and CDR2: SGHRS and YFSETQ. With V trimmed by 6 bases and J by 2 bases, 10 bases remained unmatched. The CDR3 region is CASMVGGQLNYGYTF. The DNA of the CDR3 is TGCGCCAGCATGGTCGGGGGACAGCTGAACTATGGCTACACCTTC. Full variable domain (rest looked up from reference TRBV5-1 and TRBJ1-2): KAGVTQTPRYLIKTRGQQVTLSCSPISGHRSVSWYQQTPGQGLQFLFEYFSETQRNKGNFPGRFSGRQFSNSRSEMNVSTLELGDSALYLCASMVGGQLNYGYTFGSGTRLTVV.

The table lists this clonotype with a few counts. The V and J genes are TRBV7-2 and TRBJ2-1, with D possibly called TRBD1 or TRBD2 (7 bases each). V was shortened by 2 bases and J by 2 bases, with 10 bases between the two germline ends. The CDR3 covers 15 residues. Germline CDR1 reads SGHTA; CDR2 reads FQGNSA. CDR3 amino acids: CASSLQGGTYNEQFF. CDR3 DNA sequence: TGTGCCAGCAGCTTACAGGGGGGGACCTACAATGAGCAGTTCTTC.

This clonotype showed up just a few times. The chain recombines TRBV11-2 with TRBJ2-2, with D uncertain. Germline V CDR1 and CDR2: SGHAT, FQNNGV. Trimming pared 3 bases from V and 7 bases from J, leaving 6 bases between. CDR3 size: 12 residues. DNA for the CDR3: TGTGCCAGCAGCTTTTATAGCGGGGAGCTGTTTTTT. Residues: CASSFYSGELFF.

Ten or more counts support this clonotype. V gene TRBV7-2 combines with J gene TRBJ1-1; maybe TRBD1 (5 bases). V gave up 5 bases and J gave up 6 bases, with 13 bases separating them. Germline CDR1 SGHTA, CDR2 FQGNSA. The CDR3 contains 13 residues. CDR3 loop: CASSVVIGAEAFF. CDR3 bases: TGTGCCAGCAGCGTCGTCATAGGGGCTGAAGCTTTCTTT.

This clonotype was seen a handful of times. This chain uses TRBV3-1 with TRBJ1-1; TRBD1 matches 7 bases. Germline CDR1 and CDR2: LGHDT and YNNKEL (reference sequence). This CDR3 has 13 residues. After removal of 3 bases from V and 4 bases from J, the junction contained 2 bases not matched to a gene. DNA for the CDR3: TGTGCCAGCAGCCAGCACAGGGGCACTGAAGCTTTCTTT. This translates into CASSQHRGTEAFF.

There are many counts of this clonotype. The chain uses TRBV7-6 and TRBJ1-6; the D is unclear. Trimming cost V 6 bases and J 0 bases, with 6 bases left between them. CDR1 SGHVS and CDR2 FNYEAQ come from the germline V gene. This CDR3 is 14 amino acids long. CDR3 in DNA: TGTGCCAGCAGTTTCGGCTCCTATAATTCACCCCTCCACTTT. This encodes CASSFGSYNSPLHF.

This clonotype showed up many times. The chain employs TRBV15 and TRBJ2-7; TRBD2 might be the D (6 bases). V was cut by 0 bases and J by 2 bases, with 14 bases left in between. In germline, CDR1 is LNHNV, CDR2 YYDKDF (reference sequence). The CDR3 is made up of 16 amino acids. This CDR3 is CATSRDLGRWAYEQYF. The CDR3 region has the DNA TGTGCCACCAGCAGAGATCTGGGGAGGTGGGCCTACGAGCAGTACTTC.

This clonotype has only a few counts. V gene TRBV7-9 combines with J gene TRBJ2-5, with a tentative D call TRBD1 (5 bases). Germline CDR1 and CDR2: SEHNR and FQNEAQ (reference sequence). The germline V and J ends were trimmed by 6 bases and 2 bases, with 10 bases remaining between them. This CDR3 contains 13 residues. This CDR3 is CASRPGSQETQYF. CDR3 DNA: TGTGCCAGCAGACCAGGGTCTCAAGAGACCCAGTACTTC.

This clonotype showed up many times. The rearrangement uses TRBV7-2 and TRBJ2-2; D could derive from TRBD1 or TRBD2 (6 bases each). Germline V gene sequence: CDR1 SGHTA, CDR2 FQGNSA. The CDR3 totals 18 residues. V lost 0 bases, J lost 0 bases, and 14 bases lay in between. In DNA form, the CDR3 reads TGTGCCAGCAGCTTAGCTCTTGTCGGGGGCGCGAACACCGGGGAGCTGTTTTTT. Translating gives CASSLALVGGANTGELFF.

This clonotype was seen repeatedly, ten times or more. The V and J genes are TRBV20-1 and TRBJ2-2; D unresolved. V dropped 3 bases and J dropped 5 bases, with 13 bases sitting between them. Germline assignment: CDR1 DFQATT and CDR2 SNEGSKA (reference sequence). The CDR3 spans 14 residues. The CDR3 protein is CSARPVLGTGELFF. The CDR3 region has the DNA TGCAGTGCTAGGCCCGTTCTGGGGACCGGGGAGCTGTTTTTT.

V is TRBV9 and J is TRBJ2-3; 7 nucleotides agree with TRBD2. The ends lost 4 bases at V and 2 bases at J; junction bases unmatched: 7. Per the germline V gene, CDR1 is SGDLS and CDR2 is YYNGEE. CDR3 length: 15 residues. This CDR3 is CASSTSSGYTDTQYF. The CDR3 region has the DNA TGTGCCAGCAGCACCTCTAGCGGATACACAGATACGCAGTATTTT.

The gene calls are TRBV29-1 and TRBJ2-1, with 11 bases aligning to TRBD2. CDR1 and CDR2 from the germline V gene are SQVTM and ANQGSEA. This CDR3 is built from 19 residues. V shed 0 bases and J 0 bases; nucleotides not matched to a gene: 10. This CDR3 reads CSVEDPLAGGSSSYNEQFF. CDR3 in DNA: TGCAGCGTTGAAGATCCCCTAGCGGGGGGCTCGAGCTCCTACAATGAGCAGTTCTTC.

This clonotype was picked up a small number of times. One end of the junction fails to match germline, which may point to a read error. V gene TRBV5-6 combines with J gene TRBJ1-4; maybe TRBD1 (5 bases). Germline V gene sequence: CDR1 SGHDT, CDR2 YYEEEE. CDR3 length: 13 amino acids. CDR3 in amino acids: CASSWGTTEKLFF. CDR3 bases: TGTGCCAGCAGCTGGGGGACTACTGAAAAACTGTTTTTT.